Shown below are 4 T cell receptor beta chains from a single sample sequenced in a study of blood T cell repertoires in COVID-19. The method was immunoSEQ multiplex PCR; TCRdb's version includes in-frame clones alone and lacks a portion of them. The table lists roughly 220,000 clones, about nine tenths of them singletons. The sequenced sample was peripheral blood. These receptors all come from a man older than 75 with acute or convalescent COVID-19.

This chain uses TRBV7-2 with TRBJ1-2; 10 positions match TRBD1. The germline gives CDR1 SGHTA, CDR2 FQGNSA. The CDR3 runs to 17 residues. Trimming at V came to 4 bases and at J to 1 base, leaving 9 bases not matched to a gene. This CDR3 is CASSSGGDRGINYGYTF. CDR3 sequence (DNA): TGTGCCAGCAGCTCGGGGGGGGACAGGGGCATTAACTATGGCTACACCTTC.

The chain uses TRBV29-1 and TRBJ2-2; 9 bases are a match to TRBD2. This CDR3 has 14 residues. The germline gives CDR1 SQVTM, CDR2 ANQGSEA. Unmatched junction bases numbered 5, after V lost 7 bases and J lost 2 bases. For the CDR3, the DNA is TGCAGCGGGCGACTAGCGGAAAACACCGGGGAGCTGTTTTTT. As protein: CSGRLAENTGELFF.

V and J are TRBV9 and TRBJ1-6, with a tentative D call TRBD1 (5 bases). The CDR3 loop spans 13 amino acids. V was cut by 0 bases and J by 8 bases, with 6 bases left in between. In germline, CDR1 is SGDLS, CDR2 YYNGEE. The CDR3 here is CASSVAGDSPLHF. The DNA for the CDR3 is TGTGCCAGCAGCGTAGCGGGGGATTCACCCCTCCACTTT.

This clone was detected only once. The chain recombines TRBV15 with TRBJ2-1, with D perhaps matching TRBD2 (5 bases). The CDR3 consists of 14 residues. Trimming stripped 1 base from V and 8 bases from J, with 12 bases between. Germline V gene lookup returns CDR1 LNHNV and CDR2 YYDKDF (reference sequence). CDR3: CATSRGPGADEQFF. Written as DNA, the CDR3 is TGTGCCACCAGCAGAGGGCCCGGAGCGGATGAGCAGTTCTTC.